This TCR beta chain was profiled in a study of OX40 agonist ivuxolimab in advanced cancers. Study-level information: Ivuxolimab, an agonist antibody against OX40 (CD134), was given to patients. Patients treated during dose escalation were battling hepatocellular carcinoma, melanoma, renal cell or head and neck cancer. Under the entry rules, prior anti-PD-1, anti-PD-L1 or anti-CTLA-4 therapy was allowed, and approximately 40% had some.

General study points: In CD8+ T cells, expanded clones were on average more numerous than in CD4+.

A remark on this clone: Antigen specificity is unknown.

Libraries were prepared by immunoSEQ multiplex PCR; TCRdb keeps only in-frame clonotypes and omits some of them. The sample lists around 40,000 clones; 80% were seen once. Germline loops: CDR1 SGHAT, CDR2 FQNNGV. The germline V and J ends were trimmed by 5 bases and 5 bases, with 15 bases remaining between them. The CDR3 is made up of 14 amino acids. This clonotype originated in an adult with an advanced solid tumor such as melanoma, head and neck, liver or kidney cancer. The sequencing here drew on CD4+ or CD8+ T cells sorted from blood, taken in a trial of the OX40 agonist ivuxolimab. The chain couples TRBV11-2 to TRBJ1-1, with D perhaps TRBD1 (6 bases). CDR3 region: CASSPSRGATEAFF. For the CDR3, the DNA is TGTGCCAGCAGCCCCTCAAGGGGGGCAACTGAAGCTTTCTTT.